This note documents a single T cell receptor (beta chain) sequence. Its antigen is not known. This sample stems from a study of CD8 T cells in ankylosing spondylitis. Notes on the study in general: Reports of some motif variants in reactive arthritis synovial fluid and blood predate this one. According to the report, clones linked to the disease were significantly enriched in matched synovial fluid samples taken from ankylosing spondylitis patients. Seemingly characteristic of ankylosing spondylitis blood was a TCR beta motif consisting of fewer than 10 highly homologous variants. Disease-linked clones were found to be CD8+ and relatively rare in peripheral blood.

Germline assignment: CDR1 SEHNR and CDR2 FQNEAQ (reference sequence). This CDR3 is built from 15 residues. V lost 4 bases and J 7 bases, leaving 17 bases between the germline ends. Quantitative 5'-RACE was performed with molecular barcodes, and it yielded the TCR beta libraries. TCRdb recomputed calls from the 5' RACE reads with MiXCR, one row per CDR3 protein. The sample lists about 540,000 distinct CDR3 sequences, more than 9.5% occurring once. Sequences were obtained from blood, either unsorted or a sorted T cell fraction (not recorded which). The receptor's source is a male donor with ankylosing spondylitis. The rearrangement links TRBV7-9 to TRBJ2-1; weak D call: TRBD2 (6 bases). In nucleotides, the CDR3 is TGTGCCAGCAGCTCCCGGGGGACCCCAGGAAATGAGCAGTTCTTC. Translation gives CASSSRGTPGNEQFF.